This T cell receptor beta chain stems from a study of cytomegalovirus exposure and HLA in healthy donors. General study findings and limits: Upon later analysis, HLA-associated TCR beta chains proved more clonally expanded than other, equally common chains.

CDR1 is MNHEY and CDR2 is SMNVEV in the germline V gene (reference sequence). Losses at the gene ends were 9 bases for V and 8 bases for J; bases not matched to a gene: 15. This CDR3 contains 15 residues. Notes on this clone: Its target is not known.

Primers: 60 Vbeta forward and 13 Jbeta reverse. TCRdb's table, derived via immunoSEQ multiplex PCR, lists solely in-frame clones and lacks some. Here the sample spans about 200,000 clones, 76% being singletons. The clonotype comes from a young man in good health and CMV-seronegative. Sequences were obtained from PBMCs. The chain has TRBV27 and TRBJ2-1, with TRBD2 matching 8 bases. This CDR3 reads CASLLSGGEGYEQFF. The CDR3, as DNA: TGTGCCAGTCTCCTCTCGGGGGGGGAGGGATATGAGCAGTTCTTC.